Below, 2 T cell receptor beta chains from the same sample are listed, as sequenced in a study of blood T cell repertoires in COVID-19 (dated by TCRdb to about 2020). Libraries were built with the immunoSEQ multiplex PCR assay. Entries here come from immuneACCESS through TCRdb and include only in-frame sequences with V and J called. Some clones fail to appear in such tables; in the studies checked, an unresolved V gene covers under half of the shortfall, and the cause of the remainder is unknown. For this sample there are about 220,000 clones; over 75% appear just once. Approximately 2.3% of the sample goes to the ten largest clones. The sample taken for sequencing was peripheral blood. The receptors come from a woman between 65 and 79 years old with COVID-19, enrolled during active disease.

The J gene is TRBJ1-2, the V gene TRBV6-1; 7 bases fit TRBD1. This CDR3 region has 16 residues. Germline CDR1 MNHNS, CDR2 SASEGT. Trimming took 2 bases from V and 5 from J; bases not matched to a gene: 11. The CDR3 reads CASSESTGIYLYGYTF. CDR3 coding DNA: TGTGCCAGCAGTGAATCGACAGGGATTTATTTGTATGGCTACACCTTC.

This chain uses TRBV4-3 with TRBJ2-6; D not certain. This CDR3 is built from 16 residues. V shed 0 bases and J shed 0 bases, with 6 bases lying between them. CDR1 LGHNA and CDR2 YSLEER come from the germline V gene. The CDR3 is CASSQDGYSGANVLTF. The CDR3 DNA reads as TGCGCCAGCAGCCAAGACGGTTACTCTGGGGCCAACGTCCTGACTTTC.